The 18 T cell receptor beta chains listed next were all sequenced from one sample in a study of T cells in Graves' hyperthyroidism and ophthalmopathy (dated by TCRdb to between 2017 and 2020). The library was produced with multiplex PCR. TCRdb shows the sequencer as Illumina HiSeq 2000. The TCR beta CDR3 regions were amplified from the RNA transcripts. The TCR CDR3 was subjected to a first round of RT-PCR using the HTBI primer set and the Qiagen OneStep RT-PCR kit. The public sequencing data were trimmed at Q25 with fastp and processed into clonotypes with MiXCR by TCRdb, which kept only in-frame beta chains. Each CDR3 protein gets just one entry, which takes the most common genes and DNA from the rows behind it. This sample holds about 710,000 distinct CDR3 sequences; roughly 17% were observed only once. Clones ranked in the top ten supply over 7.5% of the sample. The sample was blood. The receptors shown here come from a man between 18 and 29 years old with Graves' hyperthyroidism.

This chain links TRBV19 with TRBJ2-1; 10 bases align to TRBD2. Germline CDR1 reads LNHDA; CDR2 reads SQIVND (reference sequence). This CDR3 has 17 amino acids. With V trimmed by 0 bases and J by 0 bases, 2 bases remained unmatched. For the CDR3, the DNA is TGTGCCAGTAGTATAGAAGCGGGGGGGAGCTCCTACAATGAGCAGTTCTTC. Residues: CASSIEAGGSSYNEQFF.

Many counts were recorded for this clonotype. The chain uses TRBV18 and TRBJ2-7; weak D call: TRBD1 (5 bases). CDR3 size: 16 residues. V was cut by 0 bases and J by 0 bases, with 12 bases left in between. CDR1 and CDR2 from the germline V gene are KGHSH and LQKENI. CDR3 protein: CASSPPGRGHSYEQYF. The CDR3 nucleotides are TGTGCCAGCTCACCACCGGGTAGGGGCCACTCCTACGAGCAGTACTTC.

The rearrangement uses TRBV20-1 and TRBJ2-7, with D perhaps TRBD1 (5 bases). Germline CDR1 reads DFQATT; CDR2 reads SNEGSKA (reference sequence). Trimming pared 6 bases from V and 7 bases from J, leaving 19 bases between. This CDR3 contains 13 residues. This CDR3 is CSAERQGLGEQYF. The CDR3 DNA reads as TGCAGTGCAGAAAGGCAGGGTCTGGGTGAGCAGTACTTC.

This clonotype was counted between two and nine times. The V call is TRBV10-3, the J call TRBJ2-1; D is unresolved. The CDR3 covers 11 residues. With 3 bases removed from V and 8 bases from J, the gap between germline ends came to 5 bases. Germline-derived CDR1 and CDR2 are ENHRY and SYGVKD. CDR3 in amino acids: CAISDGDEQFF. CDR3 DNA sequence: TGTGCCATCAGTGATGGAGATGAGCAGTTCTTC.

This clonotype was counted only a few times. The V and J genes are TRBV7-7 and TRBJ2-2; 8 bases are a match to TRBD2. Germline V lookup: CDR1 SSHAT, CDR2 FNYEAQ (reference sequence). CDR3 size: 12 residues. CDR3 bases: TGTGCAGTCGGGACTAGGGCCAGGGAGCTGTTTTTT. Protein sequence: CAVGTRARELFF.

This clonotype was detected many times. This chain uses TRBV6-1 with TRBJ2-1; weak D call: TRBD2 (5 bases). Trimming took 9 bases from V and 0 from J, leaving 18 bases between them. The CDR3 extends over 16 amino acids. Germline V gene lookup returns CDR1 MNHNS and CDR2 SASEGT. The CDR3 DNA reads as TGTGCCAGACTTATGATAGCGCTGAGCTCCTACAATGAGCAGTTCTTC. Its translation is CARLMIALSSYNEQFF.

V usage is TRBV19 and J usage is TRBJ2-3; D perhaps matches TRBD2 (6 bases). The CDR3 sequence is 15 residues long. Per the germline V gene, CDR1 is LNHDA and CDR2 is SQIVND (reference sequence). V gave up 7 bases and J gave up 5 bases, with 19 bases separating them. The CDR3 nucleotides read TGTGCCAGTAAAAATCCCGGACCGCGGGGAGATACGCAGTATTTT. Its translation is CASKNPGPRGDTQYF. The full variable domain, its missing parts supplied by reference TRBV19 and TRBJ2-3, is DGGITQSPKYLFRKEGQNVTLSCEQNLNHDAMYWYRQDPGQGLRLIYYSQIVNDFQKGDIAEGYSVSREKKESFPLTVTSAQKNPTAFYLCASKNPGPRGDTQYFGPGTRLTVL.

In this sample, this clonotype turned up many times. Written as DNA, the CDR3 is TGCGCCAGCAGCCAAGAGCCAGGGCCCTATGGCTACACCTTC. Translation: CASSQEPGPYGYTF. The rearrangement uses TRBV4-1 and TRBJ1-2, with a possible D match to TRBD1 (5 bases). V lost 0 bases to trimming and J lost 4 bases, with 9 bases between them. Germline CDR1 and CDR2: MGHRA and YSYEKL. This CDR3 has 14 amino acids.

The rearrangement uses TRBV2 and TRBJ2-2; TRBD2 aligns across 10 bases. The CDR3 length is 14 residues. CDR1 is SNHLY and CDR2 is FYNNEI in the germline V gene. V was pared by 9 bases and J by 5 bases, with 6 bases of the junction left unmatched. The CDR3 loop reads CASREAGGTGELFF. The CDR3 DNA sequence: TGTGCCAGTAGGGAAGCGGGAGGGACCGGGGAGCTGTTTTTT.

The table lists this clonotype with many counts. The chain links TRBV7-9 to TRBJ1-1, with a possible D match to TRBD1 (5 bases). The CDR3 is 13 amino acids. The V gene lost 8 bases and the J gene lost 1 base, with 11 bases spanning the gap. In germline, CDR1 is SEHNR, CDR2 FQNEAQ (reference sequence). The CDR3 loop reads CASSSQENTEAFF. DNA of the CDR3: TGTGCCAGCTCATCACAGGAGAACACTGAAGCTTTCTTT.

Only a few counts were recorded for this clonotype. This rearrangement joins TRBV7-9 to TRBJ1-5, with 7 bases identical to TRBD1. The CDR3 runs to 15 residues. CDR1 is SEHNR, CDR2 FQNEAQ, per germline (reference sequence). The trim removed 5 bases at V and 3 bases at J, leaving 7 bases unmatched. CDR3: CASSQGGGNNQPQHF. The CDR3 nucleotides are TGTGCCAGCAGCCAGGGGGGGGGCAACAATCAGCCCCAGCATTTT.

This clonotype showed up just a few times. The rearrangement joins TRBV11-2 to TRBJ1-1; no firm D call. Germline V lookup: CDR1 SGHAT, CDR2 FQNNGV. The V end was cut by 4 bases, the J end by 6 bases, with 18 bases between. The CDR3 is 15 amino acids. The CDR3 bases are TGTGCCAGCAGCTCCCCCAAGGGAATTGGGTCTGAAGCTTTCTTT. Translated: CASSSPKGIGSEAFF.

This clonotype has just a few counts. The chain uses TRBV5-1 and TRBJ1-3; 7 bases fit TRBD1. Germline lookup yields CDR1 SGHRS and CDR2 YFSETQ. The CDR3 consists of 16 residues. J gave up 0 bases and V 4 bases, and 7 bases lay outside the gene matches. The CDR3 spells CASSLQGSSSGNTIYF. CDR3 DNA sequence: TGCGCCAGCAGCCTACAGGGGTCGAGCTCTGGAAACACCATATATTTT. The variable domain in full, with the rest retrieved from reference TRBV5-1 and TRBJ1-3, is KAGVTQTPRYLIKTRGQQVTLSCSPISGHRSVSWYQQTPGQGLQFLFEYFSETQRNKGNFPGRFSGRQFSNSRSEMNVSTLELGDSALYLCASSLQGSSSGNTIYFGEGSWLTVV.

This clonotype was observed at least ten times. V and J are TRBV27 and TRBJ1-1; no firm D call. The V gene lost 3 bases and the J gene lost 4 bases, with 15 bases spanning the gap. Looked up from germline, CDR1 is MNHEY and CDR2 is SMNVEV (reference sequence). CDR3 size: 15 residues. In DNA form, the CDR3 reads TGTGCCAGCAGTTTGGATGGGGTCGCGGGCACTGAAGCTTTCTTT. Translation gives CASSLDGVAGTEAFF.

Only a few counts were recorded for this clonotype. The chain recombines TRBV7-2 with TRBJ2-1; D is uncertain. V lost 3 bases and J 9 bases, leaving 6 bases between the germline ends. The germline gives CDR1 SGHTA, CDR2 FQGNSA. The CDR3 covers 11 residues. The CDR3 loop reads CASSFYGEQFF. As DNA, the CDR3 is TGTGCCAGCAGCTTTTATGGTGAGCAGTTCTTC.

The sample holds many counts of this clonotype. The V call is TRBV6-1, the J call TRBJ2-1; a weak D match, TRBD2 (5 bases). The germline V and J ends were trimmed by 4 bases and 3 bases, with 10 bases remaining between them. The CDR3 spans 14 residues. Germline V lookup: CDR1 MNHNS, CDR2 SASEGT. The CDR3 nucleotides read TGTGCCAGCAGTGTAACGGGAAGCTACAATGAGCAGTTCTTC. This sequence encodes CASSVTGSYNEQFF.

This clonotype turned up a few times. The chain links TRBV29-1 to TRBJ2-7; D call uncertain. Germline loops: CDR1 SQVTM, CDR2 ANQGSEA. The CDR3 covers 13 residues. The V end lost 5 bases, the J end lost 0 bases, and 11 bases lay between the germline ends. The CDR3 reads CSVKPQFSYEQYF. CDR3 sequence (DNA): TGCAGCGTTAAGCCCCAATTCTCCTACGAGCAGTACTTC.

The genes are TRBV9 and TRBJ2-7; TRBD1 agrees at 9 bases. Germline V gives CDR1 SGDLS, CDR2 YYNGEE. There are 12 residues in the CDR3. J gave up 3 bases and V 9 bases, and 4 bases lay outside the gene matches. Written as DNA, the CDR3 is TGTGCCAAACAGGGGGCAGACTACGAGCAGTACTTC. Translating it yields CAKQGADYEQYF.